A single sample is the source of the 10 T cell receptor beta chains below, sequenced in a study of shared T cell receptors in the human thymus. Sequencing was performed with immunoSEQ multiplex PCR; in TCRdb, only in-frame clones are kept and a portion is missing. The sample lists 700,000 to 750,000 clones, 80% to 90% occurring once. This same sample was also part of a study on human thymus T cells.

The sample consisted of thymocytes. The receptors were gathered from a girl less than two years old with a congenital heart defect.

The sample holds a few counts of this clone. This sequence joins TRBV30 and TRBJ2-7; 10 bases line up with TRBD1. The germline V gene has CDR1 GTSNPN and CDR2 SVGIG (reference sequence). This CDR3 has 15 amino acids. V lost 3 bases, J lost 2 bases, and 7 bases stayed unmatched. The CDR3 DNA is TGTGCCTGGAGGGCGACAGGGGGCGCCCCCTACGAGCAGTACTTC. Its protein is CAWRATGGAPYEQYF. The full variable domain, its missing parts supplied by reference TRBV30 and TRBJ2-7, is SQTIHQWPATLVQPVGSPLSLECTVEGTSNPNLYWYRQAAGRGLQLLFYSVGIGQISSEVPQNLSASRPQDRQFILSSKKLLLSDSGFYLCAWRATGGAPYEQYFGPGTRLTVT.

This sequence joins TRBV5-4 and TRBJ2-7, with D possibly matching TRBD1 (6 bases). The CDR3 is made up of 14 amino acids. Trimming cost V 4 bases and J 3 bases, with 14 bases left between them. CDR1 and CDR2 (germline): SGHNT, YYREEE (reference sequence). The CDR3 nucleotides are TGTGCCAGCAGCCCACAGGGAGATGGCTACGAGCAGTACTTC. Protein product: CASSPQGDGYEQYF.

This clone was picked up a small number of times. V usage is TRBV7-9 and J usage is TRBJ1-3; D perhaps matches TRBD1 (6 bases). The CDR3 has 15 residues. The germline V and J ends were trimmed by 4 bases and 4 bases, with 14 bases remaining between them. Germline V gene lookup returns CDR1 SEHNR and CDR2 FQNEAQ (reference sequence). CDR3 nucleotides: TGTGCCAGCAGCTCACCCAGGGGTGGGGGAAACACCATATATTTT. Translating it yields CASSSPRGGGNTIYF.

The gene calls are TRBV27 and TRBJ2-3; 7 bases are shared with TRBD2. With 2 bases clipped from V and 0 bases from J, the junction kept 11 bases outside the gene matches. Germline V gene data show CDR1 as MNHEY and CDR2 as SMNVEV (reference sequence). The CDR3 covers 18 residues. The CDR3 is CASSLVGGERGSTDTQYF. The CDR3 nucleotides are TGTGCCAGCAGTTTAGTTGGTGGAGAGCGGGGTAGCACAGATACGCAGTATTTT.

This clone was detected only once. V is TRBV4-3 and J is TRBJ1-2; 9 bases line up with TRBD1. The V segment lost 2 bases and the J segment 9 bases; nucleotides outside the gene matches: 16. Germline V gene sequence: CDR1 LGHNA, CDR2 YSLEER. The CDR3 contains 17 residues. The chain's CDR3 is CASSQQPGTGSFRSYTF. The DNA for the CDR3 is TGCGCCAGCAGCCAACAACCCGGGACAGGGTCGTTTCGAAGCTACACCTTC.

V gene TRBV6-1 combines with J gene TRBJ1-5; the D gene is possibly TRBD1 (5 bases). Looked up from germline, CDR1 is MNHNS and CDR2 is SASEGT. The V end lost 0 bases, the J end lost 6 bases, and 15 bases lay between the germline ends. The CDR3 is 16 amino acids. CDR3 sequence reads: CASSEASGGVLQPQHF. The CDR3 DNA is TGTGCCAGCAGTGAAGCTTCCGGGGGGGTACTTCAGCCCCAGCATTTT.

The J gene is TRBJ2-3, the V gene TRBV12-2; TRBD2 reflects the table's D call only, with no check against the DNA. TRBV12-2 is assigned pseudogene status. This CDR3 contains 18 residues. CDR3 region: CASRSRRTSGGITDTQYF. The CDR3 nucleotides are TGTGCAAGTCGCTCACGACGGACTAGCGGGGGGATCACAGATACGCAGTATTTT.

The chain recombines TRBV6-1 with TRBJ1-2, with 9 bases matching TRBD1. CDR1 is MNHNS and CDR2 is SASEGT in the germline V gene. V lost 6 bases to trimming and J lost 6 bases; unmatched junction nucleotides: 11. There are 15 residues in the CDR3. Here the CDR3 reads CASSRKPQGAHGYTF. CDR3 in DNA: TGTGCCAGCAGCCGAAAACCACAGGGGGCGCATGGCTACACCTTC.

J is TRBJ1-5 and V is TRBV6-6; no clear D gene. Germline V gives CDR1 MNHNY, CDR2 SVGAGI (reference sequence). The V end was cut by 6 bases, the J end by 0 bases, with 12 bases between. The CDR3 has 15 amino acids. The CDR3 here is CASRLNRNSNQPQHF. CDR3 sequence (DNA): TGTGCCAGCAGACTGAACAGAAATAGCAATCAGCCCCAGCATTTT.

To note about this clone: Other nucleotide sequences in the sample specify the same CDR3. The chain links TRBV18 to TRBJ2-1; no clear D gene. The germline V and J ends were trimmed by 0 bases and 4 bases, with 4 bases remaining between them. Germline assignment: CDR1 KGHSH and CDR2 LQKENI. The CDR3 length is 13 residues. The CDR3 region has the DNA TGTGCCAGCTCACCACCGTCGTACAATGAGCAGTTCTTC. This translates into CASSPPSYNEQFF.